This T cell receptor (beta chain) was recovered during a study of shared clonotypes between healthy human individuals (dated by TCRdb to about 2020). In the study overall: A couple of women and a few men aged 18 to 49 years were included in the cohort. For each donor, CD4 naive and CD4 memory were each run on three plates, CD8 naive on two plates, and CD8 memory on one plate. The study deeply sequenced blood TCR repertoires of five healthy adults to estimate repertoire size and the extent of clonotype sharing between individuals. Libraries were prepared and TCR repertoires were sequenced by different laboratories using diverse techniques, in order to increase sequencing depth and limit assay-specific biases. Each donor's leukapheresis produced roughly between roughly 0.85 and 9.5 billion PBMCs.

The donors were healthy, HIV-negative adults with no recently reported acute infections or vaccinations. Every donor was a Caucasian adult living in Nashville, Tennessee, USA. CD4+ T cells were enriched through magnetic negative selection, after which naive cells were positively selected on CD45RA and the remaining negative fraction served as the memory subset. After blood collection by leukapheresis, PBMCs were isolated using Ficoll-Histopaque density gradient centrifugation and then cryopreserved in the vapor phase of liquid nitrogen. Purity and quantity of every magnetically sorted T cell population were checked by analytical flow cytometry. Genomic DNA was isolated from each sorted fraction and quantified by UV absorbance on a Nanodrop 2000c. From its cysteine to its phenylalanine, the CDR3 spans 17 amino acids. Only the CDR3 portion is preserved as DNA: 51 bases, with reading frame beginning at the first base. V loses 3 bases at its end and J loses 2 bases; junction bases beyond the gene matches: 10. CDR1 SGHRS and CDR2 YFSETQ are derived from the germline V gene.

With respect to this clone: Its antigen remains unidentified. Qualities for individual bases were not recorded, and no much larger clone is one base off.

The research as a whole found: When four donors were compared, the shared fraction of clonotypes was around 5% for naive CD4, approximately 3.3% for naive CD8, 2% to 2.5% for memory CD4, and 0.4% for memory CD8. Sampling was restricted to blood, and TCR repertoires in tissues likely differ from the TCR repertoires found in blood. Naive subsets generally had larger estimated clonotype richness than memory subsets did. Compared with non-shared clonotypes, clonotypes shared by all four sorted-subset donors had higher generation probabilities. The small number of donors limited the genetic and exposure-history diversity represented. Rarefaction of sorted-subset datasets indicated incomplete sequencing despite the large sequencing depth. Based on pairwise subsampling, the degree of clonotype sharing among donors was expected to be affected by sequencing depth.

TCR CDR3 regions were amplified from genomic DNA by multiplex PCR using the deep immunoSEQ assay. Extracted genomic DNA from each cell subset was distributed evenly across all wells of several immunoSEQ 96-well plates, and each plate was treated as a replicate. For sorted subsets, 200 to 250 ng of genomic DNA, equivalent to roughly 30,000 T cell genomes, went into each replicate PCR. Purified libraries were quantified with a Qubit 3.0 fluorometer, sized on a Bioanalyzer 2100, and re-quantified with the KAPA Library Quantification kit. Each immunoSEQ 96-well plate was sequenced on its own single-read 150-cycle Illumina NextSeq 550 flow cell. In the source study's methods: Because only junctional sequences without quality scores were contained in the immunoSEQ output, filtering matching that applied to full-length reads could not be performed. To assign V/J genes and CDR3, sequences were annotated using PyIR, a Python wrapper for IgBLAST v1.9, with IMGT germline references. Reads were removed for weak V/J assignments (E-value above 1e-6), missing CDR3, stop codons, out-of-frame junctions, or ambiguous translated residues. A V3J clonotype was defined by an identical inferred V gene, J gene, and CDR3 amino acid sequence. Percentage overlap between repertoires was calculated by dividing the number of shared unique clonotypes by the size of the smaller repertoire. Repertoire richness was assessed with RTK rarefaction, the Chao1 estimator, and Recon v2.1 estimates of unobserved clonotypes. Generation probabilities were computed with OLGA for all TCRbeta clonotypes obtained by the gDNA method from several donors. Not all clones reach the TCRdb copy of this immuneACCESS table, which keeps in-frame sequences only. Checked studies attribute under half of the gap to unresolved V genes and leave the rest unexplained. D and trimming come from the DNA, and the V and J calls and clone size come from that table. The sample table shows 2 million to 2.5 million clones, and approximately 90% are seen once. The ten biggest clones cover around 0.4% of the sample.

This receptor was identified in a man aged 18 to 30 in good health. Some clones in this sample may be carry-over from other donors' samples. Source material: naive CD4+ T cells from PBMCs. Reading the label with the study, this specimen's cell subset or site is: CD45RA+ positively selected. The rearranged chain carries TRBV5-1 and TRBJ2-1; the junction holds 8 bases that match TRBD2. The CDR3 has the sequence CASSSRGGRSPYNEQFF. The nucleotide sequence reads TGCGCCAGCAGCTCCCGGGGCGGGAGGTCACCCTACAATGAGCAGTTCTTC.